This entry lists 2 T cell receptor beta chains sequenced from one sample in a study of type 1 regulatory T cells. TCRdb redid the calling of the reads with MiXCR, one entry per CDR3 protein. The sample lists 80,000 to 100,000 distinct CDR3 sequences; roughly 31% were seen once. Sequenced: CD4+ T cells, either the whole sample or a sorted fraction (not recorded which). All receptors come from a human donor in good health.

The chain couples TRBV19 to TRBJ2-7; 10 bases map to TRBD1. The CDR3 covers 11 residues. V shed 9 bases and J 6 bases; nucleotides not matched to a gene: 2. The germline V gene has CDR1 LNHDA and CDR2 SQIVND (reference sequence). CDR3 nucleotides: TGTGCCAGCAGACAGGGGGCCGAGCAGTACTTC. Translated: CASRQGAEQYF.

This chain connects TRBV19 to TRBJ2-1, with 14 bases that match TRBD2. The CDR3 is made up of 19 amino acids. Germline V gene data show CDR1 as LNHDA and CDR2 as SQIVND (reference sequence). Losses at the gene ends were 5 bases for V and 2 bases for J; bases not matched to a gene: 11. CDR3 region: CASSQTGLAGEGPYNEQFF. The DNA for the CDR3 is TGTGCCAGTAGTCAGACGGGACTAGCGGGAGAGGGACCCTACAATGAGCAGTTCTTC.